The 15 T cell receptor beta chains below come from one sample, sequenced in a study of blood T cells in healthy people across ages (dated by TCRdb to the mid-2010s). Libraries were constructed by 5' RACE. Sequencing used an Illumina HiSeq 2500. A second roughly 7 to 12 cycle PCR used a sample-barcoded 5' primer and a J-beta primer mix. Through fastp at Q25 and MiXCR, TCRdb rebuilt clones from the public reads, retaining in-frame beta chains. Each record represents a unique CDR3 protein, reported with the most common genes and DNA among its rows. Recorded for this sample are 1.5 million to 2 million distinct CDR3 sequences; 28% of them occurred a single time. The ten largest make up more than 6% of the sample. Sequencing was done on a sample of blood. The receptors here all came from a woman under 40 in good health.

This clonotype was counted ten times or more. This chain uses TRBV7-2 with TRBJ2-1, with 14 bases identical to TRBD2. The CDR3 has 17 amino acids. Germline CDR1 SGHTA, CDR2 FQGNSA. V gave up 0 bases and J gave up 7 bases; unmatched junction bases: 5. DNA of the CDR3: TGTGCCAGCAGCTTAGCGGGGGGACTAGCGGGAGCAAATGAGCAGTTCTTC. As protein: CASSLAGGLAGANEQFF.

This clonotype was found many times. The V call is TRBV20-1, the J call TRBJ2-6, with D perhaps TRBD1 (6 bases). Per the germline V gene, CDR1 is DFQATT and CDR2 is SNEGSKA (reference sequence). The length of the CDR3 is 18 residues. With 0 bases removed from V and 0 bases from J, the gap between germline ends came to 15 bases. CDR3 sequence: CSARDPTRGSSGANVLTF. The CDR3 DNA reads as TGCAGTGCTAGAGATCCGACCAGGGGAAGCTCTGGGGCCAACGTCCTGACTTTC.

The gene calls are TRBV7-2 and TRBJ2-7, with D hard to call. Germline values: CDR1 SGHTA, CDR2 FQGNSA. The V end lost 1 base, the J end lost 6 bases, and 25 bases lay between the germline ends. The CDR3 spans 18 residues. CDR3 sequence: CASSLVMGSTGGIAEQYF. CDR3 coding DNA: TGTGCCAGCAGCTTAGTTATGGGCTCCACGGGTGGTATTGCCGAGCAGTACTTC.

This clonotype has a count of ten or more. The J gene is TRBJ2-7, the V gene TRBV2; D is possibly TRBD1 (7 bases). Germline CDR1 is SNHLY and CDR2 is FYNNEI. V was shortened by 10 bases and J by 3 bases, with 13 bases between the two germline ends. CDR3 size: 12 residues. The CDR3 nucleotides are TGTGCCACGCGGGACAGTAACTACGAGCAGTACTTC. Translation gives CATRDSNYEQYF.

The V gene is TRBV12-3 or TRBV12-4, the J gene TRBJ2-7; no clear D gene. V was pared by 6 bases and J by 5 bases, with 14 bases between. This CDR3 spans 13 amino acids. CDR3 region: CASRRTVANEQYF. The CDR3 DNA follows: TGTGCCAGCAGGAGGACGGTTGCCAACGAGCAGTACTTC.

This clonotype showed up many times. The CDR3 coding sequence is TGCAGCGGAGACAGACAAGAGACCCAGTACTTC. This codes for CSGDRQETQYF. This chain uses TRBV29-1 with TRBJ2-5; D possibly corresponds to TRBD1 (5 bases). This CDR3 is built from 11 residues. Germline CDR1 SQVTM, CDR2 ANQGSEA. V was trimmed by 7 bases and J by 2 bases, leaving 8 bases between them.

This clonotype was seen many times. The chain is built from TRBV20-1 and TRBJ2-3, with D maybe TRBD1 (5 bases). Trimming stripped 4 bases from V and 0 bases from J, with 14 bases between. The CDR3 is 15 residues long. The V gene's germline CDR1 is DFQATT and CDR2 SNEGSKA (reference sequence). The CDR3 DNA reads as TGCAGTGCTAATCCGACAGAGATTAGCACAGATACGCAGTATTTT. Translating it yields CSANPTEISTDTQYF.

V is TRBV6-5 and J is TRBJ2-5; either TRBD1 or TRBD2 may fit D (5 bases each). Germline CDR1 reads MNHEY; CDR2 reads SVGAGI. The ends were cut back, 6 bases at V and 4 bases at J, with 9 bases in the middle. The CDR3 is 12 amino acids. The CDR3, as DNA: TGTGCCAGCAGCCGGGACGCAGAGACCCAGTACTTC. This encodes CASSRDAETQYF.

The chain links TRBV20-1 to TRBJ2-7; a possible D gene is TRBD2 (6 bases). The J call could be wrong; TRBJ2-5 is a better fit for the DNA end. Germline lookup yields CDR1 DFQATT and CDR2 SNEGSKA (reference sequence). This CDR3 contains 13 residues. CDR3 in DNA: TGCAGTGCTAGAGATGTGGAGGGAGAGACCCAGTACTTC. It encodes CSARDVEGETQYF.

The chain recombines TRBV28 with TRBJ2-7; 9 bases map to TRBD1. The V and J ends lost 6 bases and 3 bases, in that order; junction bases with no gene match: 9. Germline CDR1 is MDHEN and CDR2 is SYDVKM. The CDR3 totals 15 residues. This CDR3 is CASRNPGTGYYEQYF. The CDR3 DNA is TGTGCCAGCAGAAATCCCGGGACAGGGTACTACGAGCAGTACTTC.

This clonotype showed up just a few times. The chain combines TRBV18 with TRBJ2-1; TRBD1 is a possible D gene (5 bases). The germline V and J ends were trimmed by 1 base and 13 bases, with 20 bases remaining between them. Germline lookup yields CDR1 KGHSH and CDR2 LQKENI. The CDR3 sequence is 15 residues long. As DNA, the CDR3 is TGTGCCAGCTCACCACTTCGGACAAGCTTAGAGACCCAGTTCTTC. Translation: CASSPLRTSLETQFF.

Details on this clonotype: A read error is possible here, since a much larger clone lies one base away. The chain is built from TRBV7-2 and TRBJ2-4, with 8 bases fitting TRBD2. In germline, CDR1 is SGHTA, CDR2 FQGNSA. The CDR3 sequence is 16 residues long. V lost 5 bases and J lost 13; bases outside the gene matches: 19. The CDR3 DNA sequence: TGTGCCAGCAGCATTGGACGGGCGGGGGGTGACAATGAGCAGTACTTC. It is translated as CASSIGRAGGDNEQYF.

As concerns this clonotype: A single base separates this from a much larger clone, so it may be a read error. The chain is built from TRBV20-1 and TRBJ2-7, with D tentatively TRBD2 (6 bases). Looked up from germline, CDR1 is DFQATT and CDR2 is SNEGSKA (reference sequence). This CDR3 has 12 residues. CDR3 in DNA: TGCAGGGCCCCGGGACTCACCTACGAGCAGTACTTC. This translates into CRAPGLTYEQYF.

This clonotype has more than one count but fewer than ten. The chain is built from TRBV7-9 and TRBJ2-5; unclear D gene. Deletions cut 3 bases from V and 0 bases from J, with 5 bases between. The CDR3 is made up of 13 amino acids. Per germline, CDR1 SEHNR and CDR2 FQNEAQ (reference sequence). CDR3 coding DNA: TGTGCCAGCAGCTTTTTGGACCAAGAGACCCAGTACTTC. Translated, it gives CASSFLDQETQYF.

The chain employs TRBV20-1 and TRBJ1-2, with a tentative D call TRBD1 (6 bases). Per the germline V gene, CDR1 is DFQATT and CDR2 is SNEGSKA (reference sequence). With 6 bases removed from V and 5 bases from J, the gap between germline ends came to 25 bases. The CDR3 has 16 amino acids. The CDR3 DNA sequence: TGCAGTGCCACTTTACCAGCCCAGGGGACGACTTATGGCTACACCTTC. Translated: CSATLPAQGTTYGYTF.